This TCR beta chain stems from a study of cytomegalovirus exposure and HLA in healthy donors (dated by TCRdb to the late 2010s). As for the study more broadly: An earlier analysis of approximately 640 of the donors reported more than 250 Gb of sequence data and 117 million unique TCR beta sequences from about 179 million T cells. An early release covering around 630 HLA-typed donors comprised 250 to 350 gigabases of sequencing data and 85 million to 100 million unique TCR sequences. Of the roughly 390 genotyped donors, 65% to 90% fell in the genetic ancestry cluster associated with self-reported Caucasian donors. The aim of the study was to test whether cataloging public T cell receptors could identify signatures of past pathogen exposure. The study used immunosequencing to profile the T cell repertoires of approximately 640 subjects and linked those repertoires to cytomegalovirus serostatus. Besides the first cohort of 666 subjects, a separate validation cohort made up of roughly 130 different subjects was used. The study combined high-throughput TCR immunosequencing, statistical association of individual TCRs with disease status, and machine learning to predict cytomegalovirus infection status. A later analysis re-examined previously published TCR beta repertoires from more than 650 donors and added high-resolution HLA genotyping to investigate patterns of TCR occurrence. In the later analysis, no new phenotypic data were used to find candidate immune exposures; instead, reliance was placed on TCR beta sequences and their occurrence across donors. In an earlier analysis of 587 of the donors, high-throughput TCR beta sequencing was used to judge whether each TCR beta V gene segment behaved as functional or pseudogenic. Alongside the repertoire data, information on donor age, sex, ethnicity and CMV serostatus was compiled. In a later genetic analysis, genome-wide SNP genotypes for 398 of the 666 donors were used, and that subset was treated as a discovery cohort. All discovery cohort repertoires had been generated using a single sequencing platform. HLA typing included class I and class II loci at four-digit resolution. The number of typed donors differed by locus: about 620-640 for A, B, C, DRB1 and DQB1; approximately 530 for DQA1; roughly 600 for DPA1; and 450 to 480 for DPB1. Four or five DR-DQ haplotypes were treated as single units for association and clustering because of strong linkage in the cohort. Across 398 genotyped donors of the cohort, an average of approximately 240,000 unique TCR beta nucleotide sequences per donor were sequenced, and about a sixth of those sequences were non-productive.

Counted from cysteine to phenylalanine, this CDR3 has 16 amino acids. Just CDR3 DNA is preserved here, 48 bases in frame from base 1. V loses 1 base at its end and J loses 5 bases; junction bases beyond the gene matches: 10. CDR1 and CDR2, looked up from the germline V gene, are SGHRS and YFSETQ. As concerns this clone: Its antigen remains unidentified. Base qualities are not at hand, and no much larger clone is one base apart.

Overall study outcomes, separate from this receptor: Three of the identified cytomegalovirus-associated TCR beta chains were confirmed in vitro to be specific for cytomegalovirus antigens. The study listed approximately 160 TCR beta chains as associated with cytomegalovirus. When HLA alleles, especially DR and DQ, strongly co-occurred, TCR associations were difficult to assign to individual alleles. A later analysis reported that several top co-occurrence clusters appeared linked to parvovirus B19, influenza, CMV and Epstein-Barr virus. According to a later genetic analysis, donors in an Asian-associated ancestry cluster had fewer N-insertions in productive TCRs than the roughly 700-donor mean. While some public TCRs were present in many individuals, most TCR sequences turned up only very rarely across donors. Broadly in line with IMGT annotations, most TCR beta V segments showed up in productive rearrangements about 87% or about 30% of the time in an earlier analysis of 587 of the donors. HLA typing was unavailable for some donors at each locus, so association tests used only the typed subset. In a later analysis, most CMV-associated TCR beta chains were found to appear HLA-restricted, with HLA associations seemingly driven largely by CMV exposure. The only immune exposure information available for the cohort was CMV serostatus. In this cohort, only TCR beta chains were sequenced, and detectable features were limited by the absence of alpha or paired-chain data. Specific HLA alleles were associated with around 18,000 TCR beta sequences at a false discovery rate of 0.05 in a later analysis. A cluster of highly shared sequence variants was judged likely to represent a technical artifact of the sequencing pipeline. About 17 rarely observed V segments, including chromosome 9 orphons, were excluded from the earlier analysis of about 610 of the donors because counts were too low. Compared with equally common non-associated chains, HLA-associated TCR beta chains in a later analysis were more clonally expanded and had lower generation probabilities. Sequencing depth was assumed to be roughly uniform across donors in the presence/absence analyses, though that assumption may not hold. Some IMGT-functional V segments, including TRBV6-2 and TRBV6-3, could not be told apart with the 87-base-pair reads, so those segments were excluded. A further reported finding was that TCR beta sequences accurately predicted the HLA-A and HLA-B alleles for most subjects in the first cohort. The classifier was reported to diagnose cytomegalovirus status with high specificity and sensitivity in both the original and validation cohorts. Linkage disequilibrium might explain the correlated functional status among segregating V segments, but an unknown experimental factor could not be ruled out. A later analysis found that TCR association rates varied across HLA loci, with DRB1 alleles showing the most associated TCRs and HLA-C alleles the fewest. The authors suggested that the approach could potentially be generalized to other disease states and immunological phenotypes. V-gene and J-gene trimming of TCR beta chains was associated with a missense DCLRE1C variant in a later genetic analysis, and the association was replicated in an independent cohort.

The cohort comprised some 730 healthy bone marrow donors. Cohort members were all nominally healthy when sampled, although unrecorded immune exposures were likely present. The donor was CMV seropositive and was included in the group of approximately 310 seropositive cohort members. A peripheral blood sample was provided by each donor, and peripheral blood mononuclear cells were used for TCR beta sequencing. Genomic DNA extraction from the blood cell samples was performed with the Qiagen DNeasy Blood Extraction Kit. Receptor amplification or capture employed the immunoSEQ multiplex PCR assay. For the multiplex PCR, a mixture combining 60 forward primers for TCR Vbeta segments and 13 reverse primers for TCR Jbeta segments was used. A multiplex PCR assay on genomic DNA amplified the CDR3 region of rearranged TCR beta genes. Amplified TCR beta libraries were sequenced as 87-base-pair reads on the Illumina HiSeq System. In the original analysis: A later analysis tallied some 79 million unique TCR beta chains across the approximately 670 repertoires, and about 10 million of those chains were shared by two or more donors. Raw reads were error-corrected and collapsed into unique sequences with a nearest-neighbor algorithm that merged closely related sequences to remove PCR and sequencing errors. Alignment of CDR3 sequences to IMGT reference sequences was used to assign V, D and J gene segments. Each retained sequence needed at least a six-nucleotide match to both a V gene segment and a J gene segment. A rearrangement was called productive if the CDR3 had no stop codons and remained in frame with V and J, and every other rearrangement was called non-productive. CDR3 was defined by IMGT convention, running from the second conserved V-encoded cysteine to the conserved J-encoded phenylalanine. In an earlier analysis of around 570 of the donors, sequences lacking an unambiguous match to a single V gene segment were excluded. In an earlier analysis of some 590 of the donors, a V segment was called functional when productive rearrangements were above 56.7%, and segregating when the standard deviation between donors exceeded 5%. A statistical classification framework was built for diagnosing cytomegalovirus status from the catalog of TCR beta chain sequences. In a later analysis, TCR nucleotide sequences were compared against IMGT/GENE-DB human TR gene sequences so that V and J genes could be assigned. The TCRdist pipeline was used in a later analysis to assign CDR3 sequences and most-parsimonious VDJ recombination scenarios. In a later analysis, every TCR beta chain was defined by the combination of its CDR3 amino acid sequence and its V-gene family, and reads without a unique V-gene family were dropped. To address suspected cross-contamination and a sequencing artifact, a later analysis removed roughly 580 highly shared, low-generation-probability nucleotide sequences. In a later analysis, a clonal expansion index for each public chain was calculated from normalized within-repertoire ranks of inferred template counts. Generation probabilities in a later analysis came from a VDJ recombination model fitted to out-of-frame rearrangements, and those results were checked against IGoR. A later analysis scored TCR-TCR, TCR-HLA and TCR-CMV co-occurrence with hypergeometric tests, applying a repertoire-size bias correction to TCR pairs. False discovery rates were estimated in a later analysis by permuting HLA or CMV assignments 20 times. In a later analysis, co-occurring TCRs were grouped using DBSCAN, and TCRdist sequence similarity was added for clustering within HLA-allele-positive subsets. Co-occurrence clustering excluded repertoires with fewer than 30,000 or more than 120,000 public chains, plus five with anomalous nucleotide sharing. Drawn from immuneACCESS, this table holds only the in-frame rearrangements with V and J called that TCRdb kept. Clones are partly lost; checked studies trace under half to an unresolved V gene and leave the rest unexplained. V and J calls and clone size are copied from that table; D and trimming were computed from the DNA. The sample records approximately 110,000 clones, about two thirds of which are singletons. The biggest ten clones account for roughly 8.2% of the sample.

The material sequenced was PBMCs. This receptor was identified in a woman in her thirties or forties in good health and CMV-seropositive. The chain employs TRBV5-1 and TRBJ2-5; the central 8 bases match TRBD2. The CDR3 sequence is CASSLNGGGRFETQYF. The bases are TGCGCCAGCAGCTTGAATGGCGGGGGGAGGTTTGAGACCCAGTACTTC.